This entry describes one T cell receptor beta chain. Antigen specificity is unknown. This record comes from a study of Graves' ophthalmopathy and Graves' hyperthyroidism. Study-level findings and limits: From stable hyperthyroidism, ophthalmopathy was separated by a 13-signature model with around 90% sensitivity and around 80% specificity. Clonotypes were expanded in thyroid at above 0.001 frequency, and most also appeared in blood.

Certain patients, namely those with other autoimmune diseases, uncontrolled infections, pregnancy or lactation, were excluded. Physicians reached a diagnosis by relying on clinical symptoms, serum thyroxine, TRAb, thyroid ultrasound and orbital computed tomography. The study amplified TCR beta CDR3 regions using RNA transcripts. Investigators did first-round RT-PCR with HTBI primers, then second-round multiplex PCR. TCRdb re-analysed the multiplex PCR reads in MiXCR, keeping a single row per CDR3 protein. The sample records fewer than 250,000 distinct CDR3 sequences, approximately 29% being singletons. Looked up from germline, CDR1 is MDHEN and CDR2 is SYDVKM. Trimming took 5 bases from V and 1 from J, leaving 12 bases between them. This CDR3 contains 14 residues.

V is TRBV28 and J is TRBJ2-7; D may be TRBD2 (6 bases). The source is a man in his forties or fifties with Graves' ophthalmopathy. The sequenced sample consisted of peripheral blood. CDR3 in amino acids: CASSPRRGSYEQYF. CDR3 coding DNA: TGTGCCAGCAGTCCCCGGAGGGGTTCCTACGAGCAGTACTTC.